Listed below are T cell receptor beta chains from one sample, sequenced in a study of T cells in Graves' hyperthyroidism and ophthalmopathy. TCRdb independently ran MiXCR on the multiplex PCR reads; one entry per CDR3 protein. The data contain around 600,000 distinct CDR3 sequences, 15% to 18% of them seen just once; the ten biggest clones take up about 7%. What was sequenced was blood. These receptors were collected from a woman between 25 and 40 years old with Graves' hyperthyroidism. CDR3s leave out the opening cysteine and the closing phenylalanine or tryptophan.

V gene	J gene	CDR3 protein
TRBV30	TRBJ2-3	AWSRGLATDTQY
TRBV6-1	TRBJ1-1	ASSLGQSDTEAF
TRBV20-1	TRBJ2-5	SASRTLGETQY
TRBV20-1	TRBJ2-1	SAVSGGSSYNEQF
TRBV30	TRBJ2-7	AWSRASSYEQY
TRBV5-4	TRBJ2-1	ASSYSPGLNNEQF
TRBV27	TRBJ1-5	ASSLGRRQPQH
TRBV7-9	TRBJ1-5	ASSYLEPQH
TRBV3-1	TRBJ2-4	ASSQGGAIAKNIQY
TRBV7-9	TRBJ1-1	ASSRDRIDEAF
TRBV3-1	TRBJ2-1	ASSPRGRVENEQF
TRBV29-1	TRBJ1-1	SVVLPTTETF
TRBV5-1	TRBJ2-4	ASSPPAGLAKNIQY
TRBV28	TRBJ2-4	ASTLLRIQY
TRBV7-3	TRBJ1-1	ASSMQGAFTEAF
TRBV6-6	TRBJ1-2	ASSFSGQGTSNYGYT
TRBV30	TRBJ1-6	AWSVFQVNSPLH
TRBV12-3/TRBV12-4	TRBJ2-1	ASCREFLEQF
TRBV28	TRBJ2-5	ASSGGGRGAGETQY
TRBV4-1	TRBJ2-1	ASSRPLAGVNNEQF
TRBV7-8	TRBJ1-1	ASSLAVGGAEAF
TRBV15	TRBJ2-7	ATSRDPHSDEQY
TRBV11-2	TRBJ2-3	ASRPMDAGTDTQY
TRBV19	TRBJ2-7	ASSVAVRSYEQY
TRBV7-2	TRBJ2-5	ASSSQGQEQETQY
TRBV5-1	TRBJ1-6	ASSLARSGPNSPLH
TRBV29-1	TRBJ2-2	SVFFASGTGELF
TRBV6-5	TRBJ1-2	ASSSTTGGGYGYT
TRBV15	TRBJ2-5	ATSEPLRGQETQY
TRBV11-2	TRBJ2-7	ASSLDWQGAVYEQY
TRBV6-6	TRBJ2-1	ASSYSPGGYEQF
TRBV30	TRBJ1-2	AWTPVRRIGYT
TRBV27	TRBJ2-1	ASGNLAGSVDEQF
TRBV7-9	TRBJ1-2	ASSLSRSLYGYT
TRBV30	TRBJ2-1	AWSPLDSVRDEQF
TRBV6-1	TRBJ2-3	ASNSAYTDTQY
TRBV7-9	TRBJ1-2	ASSPEYDYGYT
TRBV20-1	TRBJ1-2	SARDPVELRYT
TRBV6-1	TRBJ2-2	ASTQGQVTGELF
TRBV2	TRBJ1-2	ASSGRRTGPPGYT
TRBV29-1	TRBJ2-3	SVAPLAGAGADTQY
TRBV20-1	TRBJ2-7	SATFGTGIIEQY
TRBV2	TRBJ2-7	ASRNRQSSYEQY
TRBV7-2	.	ASSLGRTTYEQF
TRBV10-3	TRBJ2-7	AIRQSGRVYEQY
TRBV5-5	TRBJ2-2	ASSLLGGSGELF
TRBV4-2	TRBJ2-1	ASSRGTDTYNEQF
TRBV29-1	TRBJ1-3	SVTDSSGNTIY
TRBV7-9	TRBJ2-5	ASSRGTSGRGQETQY
TRBV20-1	TRBJ2-1	SARGLAEGGAHNEQF
TRBV29-1	TRBJ2-3	SVGVAGVRTDTQY
TRBV4-1	TRBJ1-1	ASNTGTGKRNTEAF